The T cell receptor beta chain described here comes from a study of neoadjuvant anti-PD-1 for oral cavity cancer. The V gene's germline CDR1 is MNHNS and CDR2 SASEGT. The ends were cut back, 6 bases at V and 2 bases at J, with 8 bases in the middle. This CDR3 contains 12 residues. The table lists this clone with a few counts. Cohort: HPV-negative, locally advanced oral cavity squamous cell carcinoma patients. PBMC libraries mostly used approximately 500 ng of input genomic DNA, with six replicates per sample. Measured with immunoSEQ multiplex PCR; TCRdb has only the in-frame clones, and not every one. The sample has some 16,000 clones; nearly 70% are singletons.

The sample consisted of PBMCs, taken before nivolumab (anti-PD-1) treatment. V usage is TRBV6-1 and J usage is TRBJ2-7; no clear D gene. This receptor was taken from a person between 40 and 80 years old with oral cavity squamous cell carcinoma. In nucleotides, the CDR3 is TGTGCCAGCAGGGATTTCACCTACGAGCAGTACTTC. This gives the protein CASRDFTYEQYF.